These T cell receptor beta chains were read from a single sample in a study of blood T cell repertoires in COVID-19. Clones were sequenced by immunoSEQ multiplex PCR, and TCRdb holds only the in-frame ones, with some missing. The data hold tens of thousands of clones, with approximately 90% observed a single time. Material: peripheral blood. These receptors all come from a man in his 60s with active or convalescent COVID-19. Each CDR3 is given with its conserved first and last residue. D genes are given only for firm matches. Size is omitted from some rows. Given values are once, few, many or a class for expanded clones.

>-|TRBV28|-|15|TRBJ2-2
CASSLWRENTGELFF
TGTGCCAGCAGTTTATGGCGGGAGAACACCGGGGAGCTGTTTTTT
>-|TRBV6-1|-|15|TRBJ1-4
CASSEVRTDNEKLFF
TGTGCCAGCAGTGAAGTCAGGACAGATAATGAAAAACTGTTTTTT
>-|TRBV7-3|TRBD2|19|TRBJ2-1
CASSLTSSGLASSYNEQFF
TGTGCCAGCAGCTTAACGTCTAGCGGGCTTGCCAGCTCCTACAATGAGCAGTTCTTC
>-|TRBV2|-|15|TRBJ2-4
CASSVEEGSKNIQYF
TGTGCCAGCAGTGTGGAGGAAGGGAGCAAAAACATTCAGTACTTC
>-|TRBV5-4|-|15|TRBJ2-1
CASSSPRGTYNEQFF
TGTGCCAGCAGCTCCCCCCGGGGGACCTACAATGAGCAGTTCTTC
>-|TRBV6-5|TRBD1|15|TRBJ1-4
CASRMTGNLQEKLFF
TGTGCCAGCAGAATGACAGGGAATCTTCAGGAAAAACTGTTTTTT
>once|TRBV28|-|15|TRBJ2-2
CASGSGGANTGELFF
TGTGCCAGCGGGTCTGGGGGCGCGAACACCGGGGAGCTGTTTTTT
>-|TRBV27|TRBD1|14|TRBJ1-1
CASKATGANTEAFF
TGTGCCAGCAAAGCTACAGGGGCGAACACTGAAGCTTTCTTT
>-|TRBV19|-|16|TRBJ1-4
CASSIDGGGGLEKLFF
TGTGCCAGTAGTATAGACGGAGGGGGAGGGCTTGAAAAACTGTTTTTT
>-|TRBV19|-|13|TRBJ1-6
CASSLGAVSPLHF
TGTGCCAGTAGTTTGGGGGCGGTTTCACCCCTCCACTTT
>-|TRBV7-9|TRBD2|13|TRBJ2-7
CASSSEIAGKQYF
TGTGCCAGCAGCTCAGAAATAGCGGGGAAGCAGTACTTC
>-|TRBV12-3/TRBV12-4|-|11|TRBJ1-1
CASSFLTEAFF
TGTGCCAGCAGTTTTCTCACTGAAGCTTTCTTT
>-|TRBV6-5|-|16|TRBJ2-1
CASSYQTGISYNEQFF
TGTGCCAGCAGTTATCAAACAGGGATCTCCTACAATGAGCAGTTCTTC
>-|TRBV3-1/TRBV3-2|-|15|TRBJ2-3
CASSQWGLTTDTQYF
TGTGCCAGCAGCCAGTGGGGGCTAACCACAGATACGCAGTATTTT
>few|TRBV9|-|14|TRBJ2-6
CASSVAGGANVLTF
TGTGCCAGCAGCGTAGCGGGTGGGGCCAACGTCCTGACTTTC
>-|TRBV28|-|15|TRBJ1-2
CASSFVGAQDYGYTF
TGTGCCAGCAGTTTTGTAGGGGCGCAGGACTATGGCTACACCTTC
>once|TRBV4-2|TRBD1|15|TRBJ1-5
CASSRTGHSNQPQHF
TGTGCCAGCAGCCGGACAGGGCATAGCAATCAGCCCCAGCATTTT
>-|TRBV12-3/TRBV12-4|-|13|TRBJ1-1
CASRIQENTEAFF
TGTGCCAGCAGAATACAGGAAAACACTGAAGCTTTCTTT
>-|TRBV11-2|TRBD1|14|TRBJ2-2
CASSRGQGAGELFF
TGTGCCAGCAGCCGGGGCCAGGGGGCCGGGGAGCTGTTTTTT
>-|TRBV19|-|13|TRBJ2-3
CASSIGRLDTQYF
TGTGCCAGTAGTATAGGGAGACTGGATACGCAGTATTTT
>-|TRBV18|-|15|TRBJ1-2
CASSPPFMQNYGYTF
TGTGCCAGCTCACCACCGTTTATGCAGAACTATGGCTACACCTTC
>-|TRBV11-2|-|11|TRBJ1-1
CASSGGSEAFF
TGTGCCAGCAGTGGCGGGTCTGAAGCTTTCTTT